This is a list of T cell receptor beta chains from one sample in a study of blood T cells in healthy people across ages. TCRdb fed the 5' RACE reads into MiXCR, producing one record per CDR3 protein. The sample shows 780,000 or so distinct CDR3 sequences, around a quarter of them seen only once. These sequences were also reported in another study, on T cells of mothers and their children.

The specimen sequenced was blood. All receptors come from a boy younger than 18 in good health. CDR3s include the opening cysteine and the closing phenylalanine or tryptophan. A D gene is named only where the DNA matches it firmly. Clone size appears in some rows only: once, few, many, or a class for an expanded clone.

cdr3_nt,cdr3_aa,v_call,d_call,j_call,clone_size
TGCAGTGCTAGAGATCTGGGGGTAAGACTAGCGGCAGAAGAGACCCAGTACTTC,CSARDLGVRLAAEETQYF,TRBV20-1,TRBD2,TRBJ2-5,.
TGTGCCAGCAGCCCGGACAGGGGGCGATGGGAAAAACTGTTTTTT,CASSPDRGRWEKLFF,TRBV7-8,TRBD1,TRBJ1-4,.
TGTGCCTGCAAAGGCAATGAGCAGTTCTTC,CACKGNEQFF,TRBV28,.,TRBJ2-1,few
TGTGCCAGCAGCTGGGGGGCGGCAGGGGGCAATCAGCCCCAGCATTTT,CASSWGAAGGNQPQHF,TRBV7-9,.,TRBJ1-5,few
TGTGCCAGCTCACCACCCGAGCGGGCCATGAACACTGAAGCTTTCTTT,CASSPPERAMNTEAFF,TRBV18,.,TRBJ1-1,few
TGTGCCAGCAGGCCCCTAGCGGGGACCACCCAAGAGACCCAGTACTTC,CASRPLAGTTQETQYF,TRBV6-1,TRBD2,TRBJ2-5,few
TGTGCCAGCAGACAGGGGTTCACCGGGGAGCTGTTTTTT,CASRQGFTGELFF,TRBV27,TRBD1,TRBJ2-2,.
TGCAGCGTTGATGAGACCCGAGAGACCCAGTACTTC,CSVDETRETQYF,TRBV29-1,.,TRBJ2-5,.
TGCAGTGCTTCATTGACCGACGAGCAGTACTTC,CSASLTDEQYF,TRBV20-1,.,TRBJ2-7,.
TGCAGTGCTAGAAGCGGCAGTACTAGCACAGATACGCAGTATTTT,CSARSGSTSTDTQYF,TRBV20-1,.,TRBJ2-3,.
TGCGCCAGCAGCTTGGAAGGGTATGGCAATCAGCCCCAGCATTTT,CASSLEGYGNQPQHF,TRBV5-1,.,TRBJ1-5,.
TGTGCCAGCCACCCCACAGCTTCCTACGAGCAGTACTTC,CASHPTASYEQYF,TRBV27,.,TRBJ2-7,few
TGTGCCACCAGCGCAACAGGGCTTGGCTACACCTTC,CATSATGLGYTF,TRBV15,.,TRBJ1-2,.
TGTGCCATCAGTGAGTCAGGAGGGCACGGAAACACCATATATTTT,CAISESGGHGNTIYF,TRBV10-3,.,TRBJ1-3,.
TGTACCAGCAGCTCACCGACAGGAAACTACAATGAGCAGTTCTTC,CTSSSPTGNYNEQFF,TRBV7-3,.,TRBJ2-1,few
TGTGCCAGCGGGGATGACCCTCCAGCCAAAAACATTCAGTACTTC,CASGDDPPAKNIQYF,TRBV7-9,.,TRBJ2-4,few
TGTGCCAGCAGCTTATTTCGCAGGGAACATGAGCAGTTCTTC,CASSLFRREHEQFF,TRBV7-6,.,TRBJ2-1,few
TGTGCCAGCAGCGCAACAGGGGGGTCGGCTGAAAAACTGTTTTTT,CASSATGGSAEKLFF,TRBV9,TRBD1,TRBJ1-4,.
TGCGCCAGCAGCTTGTCCCGGGGCGGATCACCCCTCCACTTT,CASSLSRGGSPLHF,TRBV5-1,.,TRBJ1-6,few
TGTGCCACCAGTGACCCTGACGGCCCCCAAGAGACCCAGTACTTC,CATSDPDGPQETQYF,TRBV24-1,.,TRBJ2-5,few
TGTGCCAGCAGTTTTCATGACGGATACTACGAGCAGTACTTC,CASSFHDGYYEQYF,TRBV28,.,TRBJ2-7,few
TGTGCCATCAGTACCGGGACAGGGGGCTTCGAGCAGTACTTC,CAISTGTGGFEQYF,TRBV10-3,TRBD1,TRBJ2-7,few
TGTGCCAGCAGCTTTGACAGAAACAATGAGCAGTTCTTC,CASSFDRNNEQFF,TRBV7-9,.,TRBJ2-1,.
TGCAGTGCCGAGGACTCCTCCACAGATACGCAGTATTTT,CSAEDSSTDTQYF,TRBV20-1,.,TRBJ2-3,.
TGTGCCAGCAGTTTAACCGGCGGGACTAGCGAGAGACTATACAATGAGCAGTTCTTC,CASSLTGGTSERLYNEQFF,TRBV27,TRBD2,TRBJ2-1,once
TGTGCCAGCAGCCCTAGACAGGGTTGGGGTTACGAGCAGTACTTC,CASSPRQGWGYEQYF,TRBV7-6,TRBD1,TRBJ2-7,many
TGTGCCAGCAGGAGGGACGGAGACTCCTACGAGCAGTACTTC,CASRRDGDSYEQYF,TRBV6-5,.,TRBJ2-7,.
TGTGCCAGCAGCCCCGCAGCTAGCTTAGCTACGCAGTATTTT,CASSPAASLATQYF,TRBV11-2,.,TRBJ2-3,.
TGCGCCAGCAGCTTGCTACAGGGTAACAACGAGCAGCACTTC,CASSLLQGNNEQHF,TRBV5-1,.,TRBJ2-7,.
TGTGCCAGCAGTTATACCCAATACATGCCTGGAAACACCATATATTTT,CASSYTQYMPGNTIYF,TRBV6-5,.,TRBJ1-3,few
TGTGCCAGCAGGCTCACACTAGCGGGAGTTGACAATGAGCAGTTCTTC,CASRLTLAGVDNEQFF,TRBV7-9,TRBD2,TRBJ2-1,.
TGTGCCAGCAGTGAATCTGTTCCCGGTCAAGAGACCCAGTACTTC,CASSESVPGQETQYF,TRBV25-1,.,TRBJ2-5,.
TGCAGTGCCAAAAGGGGGGGCCCTACAGATACGCAGTATTTT,CSAKRGGPTDTQYF,TRBV20-1,.,TRBJ2-3,.
TGTGCCAGCAGTTCTAGCGGGAGAGCCTACAATGAGCAGTTCTTC,CASSSSGRAYNEQFF,TRBV12-3/TRBV12-4,TRBD2,TRBJ2-1,few
TGTGCCAGCAGCCCCGAGGGCACAAATGCCAAAAACATTCAGTACTTC,CASSPEGTNAKNIQYF,TRBV2,.,TRBJ2-4,.
TGTGCCAGCAACGGACAGGGGCCGGACTACACCTTC,CASNGQGPDYTF,TRBV3-1,TRBD1,TRBJ1-2,.
TGTGCCAGTAGTTGGGGTGGAGGGTTCTACAATGAGCAGTTCTTC,CASSWGGGFYNEQFF,TRBV19,.,TRBJ2-1,.
TGTGCCAGCAGTGAACCAGGGTCTGGGGCCAACGTCCTGACTTTC,CASSEPGSGANVLTF,TRBV28,.,TRBJ2-6,few
TGCAGTGCTAGGGTTTCGGGGAATGGGAACTATGGCTACACCTTC,CSARVSGNGNYGYTF,TRBV20-1,.,TRBJ1-2,.
TGCAGTGCTAGACCTAGCGGAACACTATCCTACGAGCAGTACTTC,CSARPSGTLSYEQYF,TRBV20-1,TRBD2,TRBJ2-7,few
TGCGCCAGCAGCCTCAATGGACTTAATACGCAGTATTTT,CASSLNGLNTQYF,TRBV10-2,.,TRBJ2-3,few
TGTGCCAGCAGCTTCACCGGGACAGGGGCCCAAGAGACCCAGTACTTC,CASSFTGTGAQETQYF,TRBV7-9,TRBD1,TRBJ2-5,few
TGTGCCAGCAGCCACATACAAGAGACCCAGTACTTC,CASSHIQETQYF,TRBV12-3/TRBV12-4,.,TRBJ2-5,many
TGTGCCAGCGGTAACACGGGGAACGGAGATACGCAGTATTTT,CASGNTGNGDTQYF,TRBV12-3/TRBV12-4,.,TRBJ2-3,few
TGTGCCAGCAGCAACTACAACAGGGGCTCAGGAGATACGCAGTATTTT,CASSNYNRGSGDTQYF,TRBV7-3,TRBD1,TRBJ2-3,.
TGTGCCAGCAGCTCACCGGGACTAGCGTTTGACACTGAGCAGTTCTTC,CASSSPGLAFDTEQFF,TRBV7-9,TRBD2,TRBJ2-1,few
TGTGCCAGCAGTTACCTAAGCTCGAATCAGCCCCAGCATTTT,CASSYLSSNQPQHF,TRBV6-6,.,TRBJ1-5,.
TGCAGCGTTTTAGACAGGGTAGATTCACCCCTCCACTTT,CSVLDRVDSPLHF,TRBV29-1,TRBD1,TRBJ1-6,few
TGTGCCAGCAGCCTTAGTACAGGGGCATCCACTGAAGCTTTCTTT,CASSLSTGASTEAFF,TRBV14,TRBD1,TRBJ1-1,.
TGCGCCAGCAGCCATCCTGGCTACTACGAGCAGTACTTC,CASSHPGYYEQYF,TRBV4-1,.,TRBJ2-7,.
TGTGCCAGCCTGGCTGACAGGGGAGCAGATACGCAGTATTTT,CASLADRGADTQYF,TRBV2,TRBD1,TRBJ2-3,.
TGTGCCAGCAGTCTCCAGGGTCATGAGCAGTTCTTC,CASSLQGHEQFF,TRBV12-3/TRBV12-4,.,TRBJ2-1,many